This T cell receptor beta chain appears in the sequencing data of a study of blood T cell repertoires in COVID-19 (dated by TCRdb to about 2020). Notes on the research overall: Collaborator samples came from the United States, Italy and Spain and covered acute and convalescent phases of COVID-19. HLA class I and class II types, where available, came from metadata supplied by the sample provider rather than from assay-based typing. The dataset comprised deeply sampled blood TCRbeta repertoires from subjects exposed to, actively infected with, or recovered from COVID-19. The prospective study material was composed of cDNA or gDNA derived from T cells, B-cell-depleted T cells, or PBMCs. The repertoires were made available in a free public database intended to serve as a resource for research on the immune response to SARS-CoV-2. The samples were drawn from two sources: the first 160 participants of the ongoing ImmuneRACE study, and about 1,300 subjects contributed by 6 global collaborators. Sample metadata almost always included a de-identified subject ID, COVID-19 status, age in years and sex. Overall study results and their limits: How much clinical and demographic metadata was included differed by source and by participant, and the metadata was provided uncurated.

As for this clone: Its specific antigen is unknown. No per-base quality is available; no much larger clone lies one base away.

Participants in the prospective study were enrolled through a virtual design, were aged about 18 to 100 years, and lived in roughly 24 United States geographic areas. In the prospective study, cohorts were assigned on the basis of participant-reported clinical history obtained from a screening survey and a study questionnaire. Recovered participants in ImmuneRACE Cohort 3 were defined as having two consecutive negative NP/OP PCR tests, clearance from a healthcare professional, or resolution of symptoms. In the prospective study, whole blood, serum and a nasopharyngeal or oropharyngeal swab were collected from each participant by mobile phlebotomists. Additional blood draws and questionnaires over an approximately 2-month period could optionally be provided by prospective study participants. Prospective study blood samples were shipped either frozen or at room temperature before DNA extraction.

TCRbeta CDR3 regions were amplified from genomic DNA using the immunoSEQ Assay, a bias-controlled multiplex PCR. The authors' pipeline ran thus. The number of nucleated cells in each sample was estimated from the amplification of reference gene primers within the assay. To quantify the absolute abundance of each unique TCRbeta CDR3 rearrangement, sequence reads were collapsed and filtered. For each sample, productive Simpson clonality was calculated as the square root of Simpson's diversity index across productive rearrangements. Drawn from immuneACCESS, this table holds only the in-frame rearrangements with V and J called that TCRdb kept. Clones are partly lost; checked studies trace under half to an unresolved V gene and leave the rest unexplained. The V and J calls and clone size are taken from that table; D and trimming were inferred from the DNA. The sample table lists about 160,000 clones, under 90% of them with a count of one. The ten top clones hold about 3.7% of the sample.

The specimen was PBMCs or T cells enriched from blood (not recorded which). The sequence came from a woman in her fifties or sixties who had recovered from COVID-19.

The base sequence is TGTGCCAGCAGCTTAGGGACAGGGAGTGAGCAGTTCTTC. Its protein product is CASSLGTGSEQFF. The sequence joins TRBV7-9 to TRBJ2-1; the central 8 bases match TRBD1. CDR1 and CDR2 are drawn from the germline V gene (reference sequence): SEHNR, FQNEAQ. V is pruned by 1 base and J by 9 bases, leaving 2 bases of the junction without a gene match. From the cysteine up to the phenylalanine, the CDR3 has a length of 13 residues. The read is trimmed to its CDR3 DNA, 39 bases read in frame from base 1.